This T cell receptor (beta chain) is drawn from a study of CD8 T cells in Susac syndrome. V trimming: 5 bases; J trimming: 7 bases; junction bases outside the gene matches: 6. This CDR3 is built from 15 residues. Reverse transcription used about 0.45 to 1 ug RNA and random hexamers. An immunoSEQ multiplex PCR amplified TCR beta CDR3 over 54 Vbeta and 13 Jbeta. TCRdb fed the immunoSEQ multiplex PCR reads into MiXCR, producing one record per CDR3 protein. Here the sample spans tens of thousands of distinct CDR3 sequences, over 85% being singletons. The authors sequenced TCR beta from blood CD8+ and CD4+ T cells.

Sequenced material: CD8+ T cells from PBMCs. The TCR sequence derives from a human donor with multiple sclerosis. The chain combines TRBV12-3 or TRBV12-4 with TRBJ2-2; 11 bases are shared with TRBD2. The CDR3 protein is CASSHPGLAVGELFF. Here the CDR3 DNA reads TGTGCCAGCAGTCATCCGGGACTAGCGGTCGGGGAGCTGTTTTTT.